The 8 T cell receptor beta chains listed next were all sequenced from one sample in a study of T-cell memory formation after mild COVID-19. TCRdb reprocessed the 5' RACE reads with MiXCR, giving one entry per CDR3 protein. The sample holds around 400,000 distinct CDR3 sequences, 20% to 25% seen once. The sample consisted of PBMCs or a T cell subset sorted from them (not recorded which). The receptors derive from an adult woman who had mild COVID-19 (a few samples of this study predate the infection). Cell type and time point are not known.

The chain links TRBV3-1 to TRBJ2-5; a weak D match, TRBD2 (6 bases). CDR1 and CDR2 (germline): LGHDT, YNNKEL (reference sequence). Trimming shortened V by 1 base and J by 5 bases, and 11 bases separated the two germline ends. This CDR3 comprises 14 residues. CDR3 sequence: CASSQASREETQYF. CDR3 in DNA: TGTGCCAGCAGCCAAGCATCCCGGGAGGAGACCCAGTACTTC.

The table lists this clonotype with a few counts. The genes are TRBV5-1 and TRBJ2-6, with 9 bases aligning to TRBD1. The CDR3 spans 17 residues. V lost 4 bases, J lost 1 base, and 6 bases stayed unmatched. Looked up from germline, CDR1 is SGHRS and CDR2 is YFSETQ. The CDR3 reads CASSNTGTGSGANVLTF. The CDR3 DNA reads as TGCGCCAGCAGCAACACCGGGACAGGGTCTGGGGCCAACGTCCTGACTTTC.

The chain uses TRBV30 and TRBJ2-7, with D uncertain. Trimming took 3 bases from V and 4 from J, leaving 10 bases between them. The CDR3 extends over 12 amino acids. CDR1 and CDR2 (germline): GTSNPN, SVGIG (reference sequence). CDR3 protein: CAWSAQGYEQYF. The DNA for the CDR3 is TGTGCCTGGAGCGCTCAAGGATACGAGCAGTACTTC.

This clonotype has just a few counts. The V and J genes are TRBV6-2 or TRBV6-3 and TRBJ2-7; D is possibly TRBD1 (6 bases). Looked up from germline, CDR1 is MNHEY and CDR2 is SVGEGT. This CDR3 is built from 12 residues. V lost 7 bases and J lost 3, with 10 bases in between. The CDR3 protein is CASKYRDYEQYF. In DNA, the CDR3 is TGTGCCAGCAAATACAGGGACTACGAGCAGTACTTC.

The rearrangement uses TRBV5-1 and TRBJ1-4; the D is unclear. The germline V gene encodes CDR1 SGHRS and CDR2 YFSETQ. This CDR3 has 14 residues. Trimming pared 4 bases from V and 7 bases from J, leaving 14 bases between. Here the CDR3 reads CASSPRRLGEKLFF. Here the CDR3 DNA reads TGCGCCAGCAGCCCCAGAAGGTTGGGTGAAAAACTGTTTTTT.

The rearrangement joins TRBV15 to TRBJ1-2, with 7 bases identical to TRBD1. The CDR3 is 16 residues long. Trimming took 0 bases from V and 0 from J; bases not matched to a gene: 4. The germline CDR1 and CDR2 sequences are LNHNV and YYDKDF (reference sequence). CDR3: CATSRDRGATNYGYTF. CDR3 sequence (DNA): TGTGCCACCAGCAGAGACAGGGGGGCAACTAACTATGGCTACACCTTC.

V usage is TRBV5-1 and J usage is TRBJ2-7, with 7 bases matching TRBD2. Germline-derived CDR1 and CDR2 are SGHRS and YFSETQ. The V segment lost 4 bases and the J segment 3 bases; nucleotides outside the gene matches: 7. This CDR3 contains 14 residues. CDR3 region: CASSPGVAGYEQYF. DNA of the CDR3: TGCGCCAGCAGCCCCGGGGTAGCGGGCTACGAGCAGTACTTC.

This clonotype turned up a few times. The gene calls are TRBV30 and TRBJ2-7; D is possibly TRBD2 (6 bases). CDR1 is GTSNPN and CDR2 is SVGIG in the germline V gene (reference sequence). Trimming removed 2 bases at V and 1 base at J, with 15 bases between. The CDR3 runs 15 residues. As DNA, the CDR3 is TGTGCCTGGAGTTCGCCGGGACTCGCATCCTACGAGCAGTACTTC. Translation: CAWSSPGLASYEQYF.